This T cell receptor (beta chain) is drawn from a study of beta chain features in type 1 diabetes. Study-wide background: Patients and healthy donors were similar in age, gender and cell yields.

This clone was counted between two and nine times. Its cognate antigen is unknown. cDNA synthesis used the whole RNA isolate, giving expressed TCRB sequences. Sequencing used immunoSEQ multiplex PCR; TCRdb keeps in-frame clones, though not all of them. The sample holds roughly 160,000 clones, around 8.6% seen once. Blood was drawn once from each donor into heparinised tubes. The draws averaged around 110 mL. Study results and limitations: Whether HLA type affects TCRB rearrangement stayed undetermined in the present work. Type 1 diabetes patients showed a moderate but significant shortening of TCRB CDR3s in all four CD4+ subsets.

Looked up from germline, CDR1 is LGHNA and CDR2 is YSLEER. Trimming cost V 1 base and J 5 bases, with 10 bases left between them. This CDR3 has 14 residues. The gene calls are TRBV4-3 and TRBJ2-3; D perhaps matches TRBD2 (5 bases). The TCR was taken from a woman under 30 with type 1 diabetes. The sample was central memory CD4+ T cells from blood. The CDR3 here is CASSQGEGGDTQYF. The DNA of the CDR3 is TGCGCCAGCAGCCAAGGAGAGGGCGGAGATACGCAGTATTTT.